This is a list of T cell receptor beta chains from one sample in a study of spatial heterogeneity in lung cancer. TCRdb ran MiXCR on the 5' RACE reads and lists one entry per CDR3 protein. Of 89,000 or so distinct CDR3 sequences in the sample, more than 15% are singletons; the top ten hold 6.2%. Material: PBMCs, obtained at surgery. The receptor source for this set is a male donor with early-stage non-small cell lung cancer. CDR3s include the opening cysteine and the closing phenylalanine or tryptophan. A D gene is named only where the DNA matches it firmly. Clone size is given for some rows only: seen once, a few or many times, or a class if the clone is expanded.

TRBJ2-3 TRBV6-4 NA many TGTGCCAGCAGTGACTCGAACCCTACGCAGTATTTT CASSDSNPTQYF
TRBJ1-2 TRBV12-5 NA few TGTGCTAGTGCCCGCGGCCCTGCGGGCTACACCTTC CASARGPAGYTF
TRBJ2-3 TRBV7-9 TRBD2 many TGTGCCAGCAGCCCCCCTGTTCGGGGGGGAGATACGCAGTATTTT CASSPPVRGGDTQYF
TRBJ2-7 TRBV29-1 NA few TGCAGCGTTGCCCTCCTTGGGGGGTCGGGCGAGCAGTACTTC CSVALLGGSGEQYF
TRBJ2-1 TRBV18 NA NA TGTGCCAGCTCACCTGCGACAGCTAGCTCCTACAATGAGCAGTTCTTC CASSPATASSYNEQFF
TRBJ1-1 TRBV2 NA NA TGTGCCAGCAGGCGGGAGTTCGTGAACACTGAAGCTTTCTTT CASRREFVNTEAFF
TRBJ1-1 TRBV9 TRBD1 NA TGTGCCAGCAGCGTAAAGACAGGGTCCTCTGAAGCTTTCTTT CASSVKTGSSEAFF
TRBJ1-6 TRBV27 NA few TGTGCCAGCAGGCAATGGGGGGGTCCTAATTCACCCCTCCACTTT CASRQWGGPNSPLHF
TRBJ1-1 TRBV6-5 NA NA TGTGCCAGCCAGGGGTTGCGGGAAGCTTTCTTT CASQGLREAFF
TRBJ1-1 TRBV7-2 NA few TGTGCCAGCAGCGGCGGGACTTATGGGACTGAAGCTTTCTTT CASSGGTYGTEAFF
TRBJ1-5 TRBV28 TRBD1 NA TGTGCCAGCAGTTTACAGGGGGGAAGCAATCAGCCCCAGCATTTT CASSLQGGSNQPQHF
TRBJ2-1 TRBV2 TRBD2 few TGTGCCAGCAGCCTGACTAGCATTGAGCAGTTCTTC CASSLTSIEQFF
TRBJ2-7 TRBV6-6 NA many TGTGCCAGCAACGCAGGCCCGGCGGGTTACGAGCAGTACTTC CASNAGPAGYEQYF
TRBJ1-2 TRBV4-1 NA many TGCGCCAGCAGCCAGGAGACAGTGGGGATCTATGGCTACACCTTC CASSQETVGIYGYTF
TRBJ1-4 TRBV7-9 NA few TGTGCCAGCAGCTTAGCGCTAGGGAATGAAAAACTGTTTTTT CASSLALGNEKLFF
TRBJ1-3 TRBV29-1 NA few TGCAGCTTTTATGGGGGCTCTGGAAACACCATATATTTT CSFYGGSGNTIYF
TRBJ1-1 TRBV6-1 TRBD1 NA TGTGCCAGTGGACAGGGGGCTATGAACACTGAAGCTTTCTTT CASGQGAMNTEAFF
TRBJ2-3 TRBV10-3 NA few TGTGCCATCAGTGGGGGGCTCCGGGAGGCAACAGATACGCAGTATTTT CAISGGLREATDTQYF
TRBJ2-7 TRBV7-9 TRBD1 NA TGTGCCAGCAGCGCCGGGACAGGGCTCTACGAGCAGTACTTC CASSAGTGLYEQYF